Listed below are T cell receptor beta chains from one sample, sequenced in a study of blood T cell repertoires in COVID-19. Repertoires were generated with immunoSEQ multiplex PCR, while TCRdb's copy carries only in-frame clones and drops some. The sample holds over 120,000 clones, approximately 88% seen once. Sequenced material: peripheral blood. The receptors stem from a man in his 70s with acute or convalescent COVID-19. CDR3s include the opening cysteine and the closing phenylalanine or tryptophan. A D gene is named only where the DNA matches it firmly. Clone sizes are given selectively: once, few, many, or a class where the clone is expanded.

V gene	D gene	J gene	clone size	CDR3 protein	CDR3 DNA
TRBV19	-	TRBJ1-1	few	CASKRDNLNTEAFF	TGTGCCAGTAAACGGGACAACCTGAACACTGAAGCTTTCTTT
TRBV2	-	TRBJ2-7	-	CASRGSGSYEQYF	TGTGCCAGCAGAGGGTCAGGGTCATACGAGCAGTACTTC
TRBV6-2/TRBV6-3	TRBD1	TRBJ1-2	few	CASSGFGGTGLSYGYTF	TGTGCCAGCAGTGGCTTTGGCGGGACAGGGTTATCCTATGGCTACACCTTC
TRBV7-2	-	TRBJ1-1	-	CASSRDFQNTEAFF	TGTGCCAGCAGCCGGGACTTTCAGAACACTGAAGCTTTCTTT
TRBV7-9	TRBD2	TRBJ2-1	-	CASSFSGGARGDEQFF	TGTGCCAGCAGCTTCTCCGGGGGGGCCCGGGGGGATGAGCAGTTCTTC
TRBV7-9	TRBD1	TRBJ1-4	-	CASSSLGQGHEKLFF	TGTGCCAGCAGCTCCTTGGGACAGGGGCATGAAAAACTGTTTTTT
TRBV28	TRBD1	TRBJ1-5	-	CASSAGTGVNQPQHF	TGTGCCAGCAGTGCCGGGACAGGGGTCAATCAGCCCCAGCATTTT
TRBV7-9	TRBD1	TRBJ1-2	-	CASSLTLIDRAHYGYTF	TGTGCCAGCAGCTTAACCTTGATAGACAGGGCTCACTATGGCTACACCTTC
TRBV5-1	-	TRBJ2-1	once	CASSSWTAYNEQFF	TGCGCCAGCAGCTCCTGGACTGCATACAATGAGCAGTTCTTC
TRBV3-1/TRBV3-2	-	TRBJ2-7	-	CASSQKNGVKDDEQYF	TGTGCCAGCAGCCAAAAAAACGGGGTCAAGGATGACGAGCAGTACTTC
TRBV7-9	-	TRBJ2-3	-	CASSTTTGTQYF	TGTGCCAGCAGCACTACAACGGGTACGCAGTATTTT
TRBV29-1	-	TRBJ2-7	-	CSVGTSGYEQYF	TGCAGCGTCGGGACATCCGGCTACGAGCAGTACTTC
TRBV6-6	TRBD1	TRBJ2-7	-	CASSRTGGKDEQYF	TGTGCCAGCAGCCGCACAGGGGGTAAGGACGAGCAGTACTTC
TRBV13	-	TRBJ1-2	-	CASSLAPSTRKYTF	TGTGCCAGCAGCTTGGCTCCTAGCACACGGAAATACACCTTC
TRBV12-3/TRBV12-4	TRBD1	TRBJ1-1	-	CASGKTGGTEAFF	TGTGCCAGCGGGAAGACAGGGGGAACTGAAGCTTTCTTT
TRBV5-1	TRBD1	TRBJ2-7	-	CASSQTGTGRDEQYF	TGCGCCAGCAGCCAGACCGGGACAGGGAGGGACGAGCAGTACTTC
TRBV18	-	TRBJ1-5	-	CASSQGVGNQPQHF	TGTGCCAGCTCGCAAGGGGTGGGCAATCAGCCCCAGCATTTT
TRBV19	TRBD1	TRBJ2-3	-	CASSRQGTTDTQYF	TGTGCCAGTAGTAGACAGGGGACCACAGATACGCAGTATTTT
TRBV12-3/TRBV12-4	TRBD1	TRBJ2-4	-	CASSLEGTGDYF	TGTGCCAGCAGTTTAGAAGGAACAGGGGACTACTTC
TRBV9	-	TRBJ2-5	-	CASSSMDYSQETQYF	TGTGCCAGCAGCTCAATGGACTATTCTCAAGAGACCCAGTACTTC
TRBV6-5	TRBD1	TRBJ1-1	-	CASSYSSAGGGTEAFF	TGTGCCAGCAGTTACTCGAGCGCAGGGGGTGGCACTGAAGCTTTCTTT
TRBV6-1	TRBD1	TRBJ2-4	-	CASSEGQGMNIQYF	TGTGCCAGCAGTGAAGGACAGGGGATGAACATTCAGTACTTC
TRBV5-1	TRBD1	TRBJ2-1	-	CASSLGDRDGGEQFF	TGCGCCAGCAGCTTGGGGGACAGGGATGGTGGTGAGCAGTTCTTC
TRBV7-2	-	TRBJ1-3	-	CASSSSSGNTIYF	TGTGCCAGCAGCTCCAGCTCTGGAAACACCATATATTTT
TRBV2	-	TRBJ1-2	-	CASSPQASYGYTF	TGTGCCAGCAGTCCCCAAGCCTCCTATGGCTACACCTTC
TRBV28	-	TRBJ2-3	-	CASSLRQAGNTDTQYF	TGTGCCAGCAGTTTGCGACAGGCTGGAAACACAGATACGCAGTATTTT
TRBV7-9	TRBD2	TRBJ2-1	-	CASSSGLDNEQFF	TGTGCCAGCAGCTCGGGACTAGACAATGAGCAGTTCTTC
TRBV19	-	TRBJ2-5	once	CASRAVGGTQYF	TGTGCCAGTCGGGCGGTAGGGGGGACCCAGTACTTC
TRBV27	TRBD1	TRBJ1-1	-	CASRLQGGNTEAFF	TGTGCCAGCAGACTTCAGGGGGGGAACACTGAAGCTTTCTTT
TRBV3-1/TRBV3-2	TRBD1	TRBJ2-7	-	CASSPGTARSEQYF	TGTGCCAGCAGCCCCGGGACAGCCCGGTCCGAGCAGTACTTC
TRBV5-1	TRBD2	TRBJ2-5	-	CASSPGGSETQYF	TGCGCCAGCAGCCCCGGGGGGTCAGAGACCCAGTACTTC
TRBV7-9	TRBD1	TRBJ1-1	once	CASSLQGQGASEAFF	TGTGCCAGCAGCTTGCAGGGACAGGGGGCCAGTGAAGCTTTCTTT
TRBV13	-	TRBJ2-7	-	CASSPPGGSHEQYF	TGTGCCAGCAGCCCGCCCGGGGGATCCCACGAGCAGTACTTC
TRBV4-1	-	TRBJ2-3	-	CASSQVYGQGDTQYF	TGCGCCAGCAGCCAAGTTTATGGGCAAGGAGATACGCAGTATTTT
TRBV6-1	TRBD2	TRBJ2-7	-	CASSEKDFKGLGLYEQYF	TGTGCCAGCAGTGAAAAGGACTTTAAGGGACTAGGACTCTACGAGCAGTACTTC
TRBV28	-	TRBJ1-2	-	CASSLRQVNYGYTF	TGTGCCAGCAGTTTACGGCAGGTGAACTATGGCTACACCTTC
TRBV2	-	TRBJ1-1	-	CATGSGNTEAFF	TGTGCCACCGGGAGCGGGAACACTGAAGCTTTCTTT
TRBV11-2	-	TRBJ2-7	-	CASSLLSLSYEEQYF	TGTGCCAGCAGCTTATTGTCTCTATCCTACGAAGAGCAGTACTTC
TRBV28	-	TRBJ1-4	-	CASSTGTVNEKLFF	TGTGCCAGCAGTACCGGGACTGTTAATGAAAAACTGTTTTTT
TRBV14	-	TRBJ2-5	-	CASSRGDPFRETQYF	TGTGCCAGCAGCCGGGGGGACCCCTTTCGAGAGACCCAGTACTTC
TRBV3-1/TRBV3-2	TRBD1	TRBJ2-3	once	CASSNTLAGTGGPDTQYF	TGTGCCAGCAGCAATACCCTCGCCGGGACAGGGGGACCAGATACGCAGTATTTT
TRBV10-2	TRBD2	TRBJ2-3	few	CASSESRLAGTSTDTQYF	TGCGCCAGCAGTGAGTCCCGACTAGCGGGTACTAGCACAGATACGCAGTATTTT
TRBV12-3/TRBV12-4	-	TRBJ2-1	-	CASSSHNEQFF	TGTGCCAGCAGTTCTCACAATGAGCAGTTCTTC
TRBV14	-	TRBJ2-3	-	CASSQLGISTDTQYF	TGTGCCAGCAGCCAACTCGGTATAAGCACAGATACGCAGTATTTT
TRBV7-6	-	TRBJ2-7	-	CASSLGALMGGEQYF	TGTGCCAGCAGCTTAGGGGCTCTGATGGGGGGCGAGCAGTACTTC
TRBV28	TRBD1	TRBJ1-2	-	CASSLVVPGQGNYGYTF	TGTGCCAGCAGTCTAGTTGTCCCGGGACAGGGGAACTATGGCTACACCTTC
TRBV5-4	-	TRBJ1-1	-	CASSPHPSLNTEAFF	TGTGCCAGCAGCCCCCACCCTAGTTTGAACACTGAAGCTTTCTTT
TRBV10-3	TRBD2	TRBJ2-4	-	CAISREGQNIQYF	TGTGCCATCAGTCGGGAGGGCCAAAACATTCAGTACTTC
TRBV28	-	TRBJ1-1	-	CASSTGQPNTEAFF	TGTGCCAGCAGTACAGGACAGCCAAACACTGAAGCTTTCTTT
TRBV7-2	TRBD1	TRBJ1-1	-	CASSLNPTGGRTEAFF	TGTGCCAGCAGCTTAAATCCGACAGGGGGGAGAACTGAAGCTTTCTTT
TRBV19	TRBD1	TRBJ2-7	-	CASSPRQGKYEQYF	TGTGCCAGTAGTCCAAGACAGGGAAAGTACGAGCAGTACTTC
TRBV7-6	TRBD2	TRBJ2-5	-	CASSFGLAGVGQETQYF	TGTGCCAGCAGCTTCGGGCTAGCGGGAGTGGGACAAGAGACCCAGTACTTC
TRBV5-1	TRBD1	TRBJ2-1	-	CASSFELGQGPNEQFF	TGCGCCAGCAGCTTTGAATTGGGACAGGGTCCGAATGAGCAGTTCTTC
TRBV5-4	TRBD1	TRBJ2-3	-	CASSFGDSFTDTQYF	TGTGCCAGCAGCTTTGGGGACAGTTTCACAGATACGCAGTATTTT